The 20 T cell receptor beta chains listed next were all sequenced from one sample in a study of shared clonotypes between healthy human individuals. TCRdb's table, derived via immunoSEQ multiplex PCR, lists solely in-frame clones and lacks some. This table has 1.5 million to 1.9 million clones, 98% appearing once. Sample: naive CD4+ T cells sorted from blood. Subset noted: CD45RA+ positively selected. The receptors were sampled from a man in his thirties or forties in good health.

CDR3 nucleotides: TGTGCCAGCAGCCCCCGGACTAGCGGGAGGGCCAGCTCCAATGAGCAGTTCTTC. Translating it yields CASSPRTSGRASSNEQFF. V gene TRBV7-3 combines with J gene TRBJ2-1; 15 bases fit TRBD2. Germline CDR1 is SGHTA and CDR2 is FQGTGA. Trimming took 5 bases from V and 6 from J; bases not matched to a gene: 11. The CDR3 consists of 18 residues. Full variable domain (outside the CDR3, taken from reference TRBV7-3 and TRBJ2-1): GAGVSQTPSNKVTEKGKYVELRCDPISGHTALYWYRQSLGQGPEFLIYFQGTGAADDSGLPNDRFFAVRPEGSVSTLKIQRTERGDSAVYLCASSPRTSGRASSNEQFFGPGTRLTVL.

The chain uses TRBV5-1 and TRBJ2-7; D perhaps matches TRBD1 (5 bases). Trimming stripped 4 bases from V and 0 bases from J, with 14 bases between. This CDR3 comprises 15 residues. Germline values: CDR1 SGHRS, CDR2 YFSETQ. The CDR3 loop is CASSTTPGFSYEQYF. The CDR3 DNA follows: TGCGCCAGCAGCACCACGCCAGGGTTCTCCTACGAGCAGTACTTC.

This chain connects TRBV19 to TRBJ1-1; maybe TRBD1 (6 bases). CDR1 and CDR2 (germline): LNHDA, SQIVND (reference sequence). The CDR3 is 15 residues long. Trimming shortened V by 6 bases and J by 5 bases, and 19 bases separated the two germline ends. In nucleotides, the CDR3 is TGTGCCAGTAGGTCACAGGGATCGGGCGGTACTGAAGCTTTCTTT. Its translation: CASRSQGSGGTEAFF. The full variable domain, completed using reference TRBV19 and TRBJ1-1, is DGGITQSPKYLFRKEGQNVTLSCEQNLNHDAMYWYRQDPGQGLRLIYYSQIVNDFQKGDIAEGYSVSREKKESFPLTVTSAQKNPTAFYLCASRSQGSGGTEAFFGQGTRLTVV.

This chain joins TRBV28 and TRBJ2-1; D ambiguous. CDR1 is MDHEN, CDR2 SYDVKM, per germline. This CDR3 region has 12 residues. With 2 bases removed from V and 7 bases from J, the gap between germline ends came to 6 bases. The CDR3: CASSLGSNEQFF. In nucleotides, the CDR3 is TGTGCCAGCAGTTTAGGCTCGAATGAGCAGTTCTTC.

The chain combines TRBV7-8 with TRBJ1-2, with D possibly being TRBD1 (5 bases). The V end lost 5 bases, the J end lost 0 bases, and 10 bases lay between the germline ends. Germline V gene lookup returns CDR1 SGHVS and CDR2 FQNEAQ. The CDR3 runs to 14 residues. Written as DNA, the CDR3 is TGTGCCAGCAGCCCCGGACACTCTAACTATGGCTACACCTTC. This codes for CASSPGHSNYGYTF.

As for this clone: The sample contains more than one DNA sequence encoding this CDR3. The chain has TRBV5-1 and TRBJ2-2; D gene uncertain. The V and J ends lost 0 bases and 2 bases respectively, with 8 bases between them. This CDR3 has 15 amino acids. Per the germline V gene, CDR1 is SGHRS and CDR2 is YFSETQ. The CDR3 nucleotides read TGCGCCAGCAGCTTGGGATCAACTAACACCGGGGAGCTGTTTTTT. Translated: CASSLGSTNTGELFF.

The chain uses TRBV5-1 and TRBJ2-1, with TRBD2 identical over 11 bases. The J segment lost 8 bases and the V segment lost 2 bases, leaving 3 bases of the junction unmatched. Germline values: CDR1 SGHRS, CDR2 YFSETQ. This CDR3 region has 14 residues. Written as DNA, the CDR3 is TGCGCCAGCAGCTTTCTAGCGGGGGGAGATGAGCAGTTCTTC. Translation gives CASSFLAGGDEQFF. Full variable domain (remainder filled in from reference TRBV5-1 and TRBJ2-1): KAGVTQTPRYLIKTRGQQVTLSCSPISGHRSVSWYQQTPGQGLQFLFEYFSETQRNKGNFPGRFSGRQFSNSRSEMNVSTLELGDSALYLCASSFLAGGDEQFFGPGTRLTVL.

The V gene is TRBV5-5, the J gene TRBJ2-7, with TRBD2 as a possible D gene (6 bases). Trimming took off 4 bases at V and 0 bases at J, with 11 bases between the two ends. Per germline, CDR1 SGHKS and CDR2 YYEKEE (reference sequence). The CDR3 is made up of 14 amino acids. CDR3 sequence reads: CASSRDFYSYEQYF. As DNA, the CDR3 is TGTGCCAGCAGCCGGGACTTTTACTCCTACGAGCAGTACTTC.

The chain employs TRBV5-4 and TRBJ1-2, with 8 bases that match TRBD1. The V and J ends lost 5 bases and 11 bases, in that order; junction bases with no gene match: 14. The CDR3 covers 14 residues. The germline V gene encodes CDR1 SGHNT and CDR2 YYREEE (reference sequence). The CDR3 is CASSWTGSPEGYTF. In DNA, the CDR3 is TGTGCCAGCAGTTGGACAGGGTCCCCAGAGGGGTACACCTTC.

In nucleotides, the CDR3 is TGTGCCAGCAGCTTGAATAGGCTAGCGGGAATTGGAGAGCAGTACTTC. Translating it yields CASSLNRLAGIGEQYF. This sequence joins TRBV5-6 and TRBJ2-7; 9 bases map to TRBD2. Per germline, CDR1 SGHDT and CDR2 YYEEEE. V shed 1 base and J 7 bases; nucleotides not matched to a gene: 12. The CDR3 is 16 residues long.

This clone was seen a single time. The J gene is TRBJ2-1, the V gene TRBV4-1, with TRBD1 as a possible D gene (7 bases). The CDR3 totals 17 residues. With 0 bases removed from V and 0 bases from J, the gap between germline ends came to 12 bases. Germline V lookup: CDR1 MGHRA, CDR2 YSYEKL. CDR3 nucleotide sequence: TGCGCCAGCAGCCAAGATGCGGGACAGAGCTCCTACAATGAGCAGTTCTTC. Amino acid sequence: CASSQDAGQSSYNEQFF.

The J gene is TRBJ2-5, the V gene TRBV4-1; TRBD2 matches 15 bases. Germline V gives CDR1 MGHRA, CDR2 YSYEKL. The CDR3 has 17 amino acids. V shed 4 bases, J shed 4 bases, and the junction held 7 bases outside the gene matches. CDR3 loop: CASSPWTSGRARETQYF. CDR3 nucleotides: TGCGCCAGCAGCCCCTGGACTAGCGGGAGGGCCAGAGAGACCCAGTACTTC.

V is TRBV29-1 and J is TRBJ2-7; D is unresolved. Trimming removed 4 bases from V and 2 bases from J, with 9 bases in between. The CDR3 is 12 amino acids. Per germline, CDR1 SQVTM and CDR2 ANQGSEA. This chain's CDR3 is CSVGRVTYEQYF. For the CDR3, the DNA is TGCAGCGTTGGTCGGGTTACCTACGAGCAGTACTTC.

The CDR3 protein is CAIGGPTGDETQYF. For the CDR3, the DNA is TGTGCCATCGGGGGTCCGACAGGGGACGAGACCCAGTACTTC. V gene TRBV10-3 combines with J gene TRBJ2-5; TRBD1 matches 8 bases. The V and J ends lost 8 bases and 5 bases, in that order; junction bases with no gene match: 10. This CDR3 has 14 residues. CDR1 and CDR2 from the germline V gene are ENHRY and SYGVKD.

This chain connects TRBV7-6 to TRBJ2-5, with TRBD1 matching 7 bases. Germline lookup yields CDR1 SGHVS and CDR2 FNYEAQ. The CDR3 length is 13 residues. Trimming cost V 9 bases and J 4 bases; bases outside gene matches: 8. CDR3 protein: CASSQGPPETQYF. CDR3 nucleotide sequence: TGTGCCAGTTCACAGGGGCCCCCAGAGACCCAGTACTTC.

The V and J genes are TRBV4-3 and TRBJ2-7, with unresolved D. Germline V lookup: CDR1 LGHNA, CDR2 YSLEER. The CDR3 runs 14 residues. Between the trimmed V and J ends, which lost 3 bases and 4 bases, there was a span of 13 bases. The CDR3 bases are TGCGCCAGCAGCCAGGGTCGACTCGGTTACGAGCAGTACTTC. Protein sequence: CASSQGRLGYEQYF.

The chain is built from TRBV5-1 and TRBJ2-1, with 10 bases lining up with TRBD2. Germline CDR1 SGHRS, CDR2 YFSETQ. V shed 4 bases, J shed 3 bases, and the junction held 7 bases outside the gene matches. The CDR3 totals 16 residues. The CDR3 loop reads CASSRLAGVGYNEQFF. The CDR3 DNA reads TGCGCCAGCAGCAGGCTAGCGGGAGTAGGCTACAATGAGCAGTTCTTC.

The rearrangement links TRBV27 to TRBJ2-7; TRBD1 or TRBD2 may be the D gene (5 bases each). From germline, CDR1 is MNHEY and CDR2 SMNVEV (reference sequence). There are 13 residues in the CDR3. V was pared by 6 bases and J by 2 bases, with 11 bases between. The CDR3 here is CASRRDGPYEQYF. DNA for the CDR3: TGTGCCAGCAGGAGGGACGGTCCCTACGAGCAGTACTTC.

The chain is built from TRBV11-3 and TRBJ2-3, with 10 bases that match TRBD2. Germline V lookup: CDR1 SGHNT, CDR2 YENEEA. The CDR3 extends over 15 amino acids. V trimming: 5 bases; J trimming: 3 bases; junction bases outside the gene matches: 5. The CDR3 DNA is TGTGCCAGCAGCATCCGGGGACTAGCGACAGATACGCAGTATTTT. Protein: CASSIRGLATDTQYF.

A single count supports this clone. The chain combines TRBV30 with TRBJ1-4; TRBD1 matches 8 bases. Germline-derived CDR1 and CDR2 are GTSNPN and SVGIG (reference sequence). The junction had 9 bases not matched to a gene; V was cut back by 5 bases and J by 4 bases. The CDR3 has 15 amino acids. CDR3 protein: CAWDRGQADNEKLFF. The CDR3 nucleotides read TGTGCCTGGGATAGGGGACAGGCCGATAATGAAAAACTGTTTTTT.